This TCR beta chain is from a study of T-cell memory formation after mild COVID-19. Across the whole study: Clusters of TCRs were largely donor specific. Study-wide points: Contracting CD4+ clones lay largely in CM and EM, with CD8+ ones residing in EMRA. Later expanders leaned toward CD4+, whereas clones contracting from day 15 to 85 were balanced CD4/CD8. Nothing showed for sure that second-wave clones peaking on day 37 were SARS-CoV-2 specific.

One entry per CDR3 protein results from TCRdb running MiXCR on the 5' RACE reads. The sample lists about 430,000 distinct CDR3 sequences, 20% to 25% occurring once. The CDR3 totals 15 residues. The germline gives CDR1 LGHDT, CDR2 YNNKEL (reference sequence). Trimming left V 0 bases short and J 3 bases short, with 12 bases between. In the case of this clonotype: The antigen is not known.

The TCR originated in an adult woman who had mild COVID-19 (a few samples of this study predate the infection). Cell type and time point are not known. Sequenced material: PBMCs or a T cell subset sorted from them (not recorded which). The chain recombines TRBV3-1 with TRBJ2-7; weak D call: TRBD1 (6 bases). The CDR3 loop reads CASSQEATGLYEQYF. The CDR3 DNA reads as TGTGCCAGCAGCCAAGAAGCCACAGGGCTCTACGAGCAGTACTTC.